The clone carrying this TCR beta chain was detected many times. Its antigen remains unknown. This CDR3 is built from 18 residues. Germline V CDR1 and CDR2: DFQATT, SNEGSKA (reference sequence). The ends lost 6 bases at V and 4 bases at J; junction bases unmatched: 17. The data stem from a study of T-cell reconstitution after alpha-beta-depleted transplantation in children. For TCRbeta, the library was prepared with unique molecular identifiers. TCRdb fed the PCR reads into MiXCR, producing one record per CDR3 protein. This table holds around 670,000 distinct CDR3 sequences, 13% found once. Broader study findings: The study reportedly traced alpha-beta T cells about two months after transplant to several hundred expanded graft clones. Elevated TCRbeta diversity at day 60 was traced, in some patients, to surviving recipient T cells and thymic progenitors.

Sequences were derived from PBMCs, sampled before TCRalphabeta/CD19-depleted stem cell transplant. The TCR sequence derives from a girl aged 2-10 years with congenital amegakaryocytic thrombocytopenia, due to receive a stem cell transplant. The chain carries TRBV20-1 and TRBJ2-2, with 10 nucleotides matching TRBD1. The CDR3 is CSARAETGGALSTGELFF. The CDR3 DNA reads TGCAGTGCGAGGGCCGAGACAGGGGGCGCTTTAAGCACCGGGGAGCTGTTTTTT.